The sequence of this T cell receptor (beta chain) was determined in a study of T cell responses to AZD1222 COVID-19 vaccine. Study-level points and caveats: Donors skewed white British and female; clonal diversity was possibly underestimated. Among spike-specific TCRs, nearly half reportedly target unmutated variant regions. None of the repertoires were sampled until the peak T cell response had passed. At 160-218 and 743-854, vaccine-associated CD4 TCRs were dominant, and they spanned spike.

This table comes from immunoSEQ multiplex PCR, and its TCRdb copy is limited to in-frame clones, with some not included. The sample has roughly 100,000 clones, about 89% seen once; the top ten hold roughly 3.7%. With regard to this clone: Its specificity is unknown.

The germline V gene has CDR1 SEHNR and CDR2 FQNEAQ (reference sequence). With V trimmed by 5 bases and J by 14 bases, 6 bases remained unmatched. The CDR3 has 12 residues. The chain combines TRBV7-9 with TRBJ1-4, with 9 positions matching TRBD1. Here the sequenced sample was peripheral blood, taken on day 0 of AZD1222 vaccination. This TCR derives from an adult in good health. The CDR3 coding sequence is TGTGCCAGCAGCGGGGGGACAGGGAGGCTGTTTTTT. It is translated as CASSGGTGRLFF. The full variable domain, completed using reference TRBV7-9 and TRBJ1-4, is DTGVSQNPRHKITKRGQNVTFRCDPISEHNRLYWYRQTLGQGPEFLTYFQNEAQLEKSRLLSDRFSAERPKGSFSTLEIQRTEQGDSAMYLCASSGGTGRLFFGSGTQLSVL.